Listed below are T cell receptor beta chains from one sample, sequenced in a study of blood T cell repertoires in COVID-19. Sequencing was performed with immunoSEQ multiplex PCR; in TCRdb, only in-frame clones are kept and a portion is missing. Among 170,000 or so clones listed, 87% were seen once. The sequencing sample was made of peripheral blood. The receptors were gathered from a woman in her 70s with COVID-19, enrolled during active disease. The CDR3 runs from the conserved cysteine through the conserved F or W. A D gene is named only where the DNA matches it firmly. Size tells how often a clone was seen (once, few, many) or the class of an expanded clone, and some rows leave it out.

abundance: -
j_gene: TRBJ1-4
v_gene: TRBV5-1
len: 14
d_gene: -
CDR3aa: CASSNTATNEKLFF
CDR3nt: TGCGCCAGCAGCAACACAGCAACTAATGAAAAACTGTTTTTT

abundance: -
j_gene: TRBJ2-3
v_gene: TRBV12-5
len: 12
d_gene: -
CDR3aa: CASSIGENTQYF
CDR3nt: TGTGCTAGCTCCATCGGGGAAAATACGCAGTATTTT

abundance: -
j_gene: TRBJ1-2
v_gene: TRBV7-2
len: 13
d_gene: -
CDR3aa: CASSSETRVGYTF
CDR3nt: TGTGCCAGCAGCTCAGAAACCAGGGTTGGCTACACCTTC

abundance: once
j_gene: TRBJ1-5
v_gene: TRBV25-1
len: 14
d_gene: TRBD1
CDR3aa: CASSDGTGTQPQHF
CDR3nt: TGTGCCAGCAGTGATGGGACAGGGACTCAGCCCCAGCATTTT

abundance: -
j_gene: TRBJ2-3
v_gene: TRBV2
len: 12
d_gene: -
CDR3aa: CASSRQGDTQYF
CDR3nt: TGTGCCAGCAGTAGGCAGGGCGATACGCAGTATTTT

abundance: -
j_gene: TRBJ2-1
v_gene: TRBV7-3
len: 14
d_gene: TRBD1
CDR3aa: CASGAAGGWNEQFF
CDR3nt: TGTGCCAGCGGTGCGGCAGGGGGCTGGAATGAGCAGTTCTTC

abundance: -
j_gene: TRBJ2-7
v_gene: TRBV7-3
len: 16
d_gene: TRBD2
CDR3aa: CASSPSGTSGAYEQYF
CDR3nt: TGTGCCAGCAGCCCCTCCGGGACTAGCGGTGCCTACGAGCAGTACTTC

abundance: -
j_gene: TRBJ1-3
v_gene: TRBV11-3
len: 15
d_gene: -
CDR3aa: CASSLDGRSGNTIYF
CDR3nt: TGTGCCAGCAGCTTAGATGGGAGATCAGGAAACACCATATATTTT

abundance: -
j_gene: TRBJ2-7
v_gene: TRBV12-3/TRBV12-4
len: 12
d_gene: -
CDR3aa: CASSPHQYEQYF
CDR3nt: TGTGCCAGCAGCCCCCACCAGTACGAGCAGTACTTC

abundance: -
j_gene: TRBJ1-4
v_gene: TRBV6-5
len: 13
d_gene: TRBD1
CDR3aa: CASTGQGGEKLFF
CDR3nt: TGTGCCAGCACTGGACAGGGGGGAGAAAAACTGTTTTTT

abundance: -
j_gene: TRBJ1-1
v_gene: TRBV28
len: 15
d_gene: TRBD1
CDR3aa: CASSTRTGGRTEAFF
CDR3nt: TGTGCCAGCAGTACCCGGACAGGGGGCAGGACTGAAGCTTTCTTT

abundance: -
j_gene: TRBJ1-5
v_gene: TRBV2
len: 14
d_gene: -
CDR3aa: CASSLQGRYQPQHF
CDR3nt: TGTGCCAGCAGTCTCCAGGGTAGGTATCAGCCCCAGCATTTT

abundance: -
j_gene: TRBJ1-1
v_gene: TRBV30
len: 13
d_gene: -
CDR3aa: CALREVADTEAFF
CDR3nt: TGTGCCTTAAGGGAGGTCGCGGACACTGAAGCTTTCTTT

abundance: -
j_gene: TRBJ1-2
v_gene: TRBV5-6
len: 14
d_gene: TRBD1
CDR3aa: CASSSVTGGYGYTF
CDR3nt: TGTGCCAGCAGCTCGGTTACAGGGGGGTATGGCTACACCTTC

abundance: once
j_gene: TRBJ2-6
v_gene: TRBV11-2
len: 14
d_gene: -
CDR3aa: CASRRVAGANVLTF
CDR3nt: TGTGCCAGCAGGAGGGTGGCGGGGGCCAACGTCCTGACTTTC

abundance: once
j_gene: TRBJ1-1
v_gene: TRBV29-1
len: 12
d_gene: -
CDR3aa: CSVVPTNTEAFF
CDR3nt: TGCAGCGTTGTGCCAACAAACACTGAAGCTTTCTTT

abundance: -
j_gene: TRBJ1-3
v_gene: TRBV19
len: 15
d_gene: TRBD1
CDR3aa: CASSGQAYSGNTIYF
CDR3nt: TGTGCCAGTAGCGGACAGGCTTACTCTGGAAACACCATATATTTT

abundance: -
j_gene: TRBJ1-1
v_gene: TRBV7-3
len: 14
d_gene: TRBD1
CDR3aa: CASSSATGTAEAFF
CDR3nt: TGTGCCAGCAGCTCCGCGACAGGGACAGCTGAAGCTTTCTTT

abundance: once
j_gene: TRBJ1-2
v_gene: TRBV29-1
len: 12
d_gene: -
CDR3aa: CSVYPANYGYTF
CDR3nt: TGCAGCGTCTATCCCGCTAACTATGGCTACACCTTC

abundance: -
j_gene: TRBJ2-6
v_gene: TRBV10-3
len: 18
d_gene: -
CDR3aa: CAISGSRAPRSGANVLTF
CDR3nt: TGTGCCATCAGTGGCAGCAGGGCCCCTAGGTCTGGGGCCAACGTCCTGACTTTC

abundance: -
j_gene: TRBJ1-5
v_gene: TRBV28
len: 15
d_gene: -
CDR3aa: CASSRRGRGNQPQHF
CDR3nt: TGTGCCAGCAGTAGGCGGGGACGCGGCAATCAGCCCCAGCATTTT

abundance: -
j_gene: TRBJ2-3
v_gene: TRBV28
len: 21
d_gene: TRBD2
CDR3aa: CASSTPVRLAGVERRADTQYF
CDR3nt: TGTGCCAGCAGTACACCAGTCCGGCTAGCGGGGGTTGAAAGACGGGCAGATACGCAGTATTTT

abundance: -
j_gene: TRBJ2-7
v_gene: TRBV6-2/TRBV6-3
len: 13
d_gene: TRBD1
CDR3aa: CASSRTGAVEQYF
CDR3nt: TGTGCCAGCAGCCGAACAGGGGCCGTCGAGCAGTACTTC

abundance: -
j_gene: TRBJ1-1
v_gene: TRBV19
len: 14
d_gene: -
CDR3aa: CASSPDRVNTEAFF
CDR3nt: TGTGCCAGTAGTCCCGACAGAGTGAACACTGAAGCTTTCTTT

abundance: -
j_gene: TRBJ2-7
v_gene: TRBV6-2/TRBV6-3
len: 16
d_gene: TRBD2
CDR3aa: CASSYVSGGTFYEQYF
CDR3nt: TGTGCCAGCAGTTACGTCTCCGGGGGGACCTTCTACGAGCAGTACTTC

abundance: -
j_gene: TRBJ2-5
v_gene: TRBV7-3
len: 14
d_gene: TRBD2
CDR3aa: CASSPRAGVETQYF
CDR3nt: TGTGCCAGCAGCCCCAGAGCGGGAGTGGAGACCCAGTACTTC

abundance: -
j_gene: TRBJ2-3
v_gene: TRBV7-9
len: 16
d_gene: -
CDR3aa: CASSLLTTTSTDTQYF
CDR3nt: TGTGCCAGCAGCCTTCTGACTACAACTAGCACAGATACGCAGTATTTT

abundance: -
j_gene: TRBJ2-1
v_gene: TRBV9
len: 15
d_gene: -
CDR3aa: CASSSRDTSYNEQFF
CDR3nt: TGTGCCAGCAGCTCTCGAGACACCTCCTACAATGAGCAGTTCTTC

abundance: -
j_gene: TRBJ1-1
v_gene: TRBV12-2
len: 15
d_gene: -
CDR3aa: CASRISGTPNTEAFF
CDR3nt: TGTGCAAGTCGAATCTCCGGGACACCCAACACTGAAGCTTTCTTT

abundance: -
j_gene: TRBJ1-2
v_gene: TRBV21-1
len: 14
d_gene: -
CDR3aa: CASSRELANYGYTF
CDR3nt: TGTGCCAGCAGCAGGGAACTAGCAAACTATGGCTACACCTTC

abundance: -
j_gene: TRBJ1-4
v_gene: TRBV4-1
len: 15
d_gene: -
CDR3aa: CASSQHGRSDEKLFF
CDR3nt: TGCGCCAGCAGCCAACATGGGCGATCGGATGAAAAACTGTTTTTT

abundance: few
j_gene: TRBJ2-5
v_gene: TRBV2
len: 11
d_gene: -
CDR3aa: CASSVQETQYF
CDR3nt: TGTGCCAGCAGTGTACAAGAGACCCAGTACTTC

abundance: -
j_gene: TRBJ1-1
v_gene: TRBV18
len: 17
d_gene: TRBD1
CDR3aa: CASSPPFYGTENTEAFF
CDR3nt: TGTGCCAGCTCACCACCGTTCTACGGGACAGAGAACACTGAAGCTTTCTTT

abundance: -
j_gene: TRBJ1-2
v_gene: TRBV7-8
len: 14
d_gene: TRBD1
CDR3aa: CASSLPGTGGGYTF
CDR3nt: TGTGCCAGCAGCCTACCCGGGACAGGGGGTGGCTACACCTTC

abundance: once
j_gene: TRBJ2-7
v_gene: TRBV19
len: 13
d_gene: TRBD1
CDR3aa: CASSSGQTYEQYF
CDR3nt: TGTGCCAGTAGTTCGGGACAGACCTACGAGCAGTACTTC

abundance: few
j_gene: TRBJ2-7
v_gene: TRBV19
len: 17
d_gene: -
CDR3aa: CACNSGGGSQERDEQYF
CDR3nt: TGTGCCTGCAATTCGGGCGGGGGCTCCCAAGAAAGGGACGAGCAGTACTTC

abundance: -
j_gene: TRBJ1-2
v_gene: TRBV11-2
len: 13
d_gene: -
CDR3aa: CASRPGGSQGYTF
CDR3nt: TGTGCCAGCAGGCCCGGGGGGTCTCAAGGCTACACCTTC

abundance: -
j_gene: TRBJ2-2
v_gene: TRBV28
len: 16
d_gene: -
CDR3aa: CASSLLSTSNTGELFF
CDR3nt: TGTGCCAGCAGTTTATTATCGACAAGCAACACCGGGGAGCTGTTTTTT

abundance: -
j_gene: TRBJ2-3
v_gene: TRBV11-3
len: 17
d_gene: TRBD2
CDR3aa: CASSSPGLAAGTDTQYF
CDR3nt: TGTGCCAGCAGCTCCCCGGGACTAGCGGCAGGCACAGATACGCAGTATTTT

abundance: -
j_gene: TRBJ2-3
v_gene: TRBV6-1
len: 12
d_gene: -
CDR3aa: CASSESGDTQYF
CDR3nt: TGTGCCAGCAGTGAATCGGGAGATACGCAGTATTTT

abundance: -
j_gene: TRBJ1-5
v_gene: TRBV5-1
len: 13
d_gene: -
CDR3aa: CASSLAPRQPQHF
CDR3nt: TGCGCCAGCAGCTTAGCCCCCCGACAGCCCCAGCATTTT

abundance: -
j_gene: TRBJ1-2
v_gene: TRBV5-1
len: 15
d_gene: TRBD1
CDR3aa: CASSRTGGGNYGYTF
CDR3nt: TGCGCCAGCAGCAGAACAGGGGGCGGTAACTATGGCTACACCTTC

abundance: -
j_gene: TRBJ2-1
v_gene: TRBV2
len: 13
d_gene: -
CDR3aa: CASKEGTFNEQFF
CDR3nt: TGTGCCAGCAAGGAGGGGACGTTCAATGAGCAGTTCTTC

abundance: -
j_gene: TRBJ2-1
v_gene: TRBV6-2/TRBV6-3
len: 15
d_gene: TRBD2
CDR3aa: CASSPPPGSGSEQFF
CDR3nt: TGTGCCAGCAGCCCTCCCCCGGGTAGCGGGAGTGAGCAGTTCTTC

abundance: -
j_gene: TRBJ2-3
v_gene: TRBV3-1/TRBV3-2
len: 14
d_gene: -
CDR3aa: CASRSAGLRDTQYF
CDR3nt: TGTGCCAGCAGAAGCGCGGGGTTGCGCGATACGCAGTATTTT

abundance: -
j_gene: TRBJ2-4
v_gene: TRBV12-5
len: 16
d_gene: -
CDR3aa: CASGLDLRASKNIQYF
CDR3nt: TGTGCTAGTGGTTTGGATTTGCGGGCATCCAAAAACATTCAGTACTTC

abundance: -
j_gene: TRBJ1-4
v_gene: TRBV4-3
len: 16
d_gene: -
CDR3aa: CASSQDNGGANEKLFF
CDR3nt: TGCGCCAGCAGCCAAGATAATGGGGGGGCTAATGAAAAACTGTTTTTT

abundance: -
j_gene: TRBJ2-7
v_gene: TRBV12-5
len: 13
d_gene: -
CDR3aa: CASGLSSTYEQYF
CDR3nt: TGTGCTAGTGGTTTGTCCAGTACCTACGAGCAGTACTTC

abundance: -
j_gene: TRBJ1-3
v_gene: TRBV9
len: 15
d_gene: -
CDR3aa: CASSVVGFSGNTIYF
CDR3nt: TGTGCCAGCAGCGTAGTGGGCTTCAGCGGAAACACCATATATTTT

abundance: -
j_gene: TRBJ1-5
v_gene: TRBV27
len: 15
d_gene: TRBD1
CDR3aa: CASRGQGTYNQPQHF
CDR3nt: TGTGCCAGCAGGGGACAGGGGACCTACAATCAGCCCCAGCATTTT

abundance: -
j_gene: TRBJ2-1
v_gene: TRBV19
len: 18
d_gene: TRBD1
CDR3aa: CATKEWGTGGGGYNEQFF
CDR3nt: TGTGCCACTAAAGAATGGGGGACAGGGGGCGGTGGATACAATGAGCAGTTCTTC

abundance: few
j_gene: TRBJ1-1
v_gene: TRBV13
len: 17
d_gene: -
CDR3aa: CASSKKADRGMNTEAFF
CDR3nt: TGTGCCAGCAGCAAAAAGGCGGACAGAGGAATGAACACTGAAGCTTTCTTT

abundance: -
j_gene: TRBJ1-5
v_gene: TRBV9
len: 14
d_gene: TRBD1
CDR3aa: CASSLGTGNQPQHF
CDR3nt: TGTGCCAGCAGCCTTGGGACAGGAAATCAGCCCCAGCATTTT